One sample yielded the 9 T cell receptor beta chains listed below, sequenced in a study of blood T cell repertoires in COVID-19. Method: immunoSEQ multiplex PCR; TCRdb's copy keeps in-frame clones and lacks some. The table includes 490,000 or so clones, 88% detected once. The sequenced material came from PBMCs or T cells enriched from blood (not recorded which). These receptor sequences come from a woman in her fifties or sixties who had recovered from COVID-19.

The V and J genes are TRBV10-3 and TRBJ2-1, with TRBD1 matching over 7 bases. The trim removed 4 bases at V and 5 bases at J, leaving 2 bases unmatched. CDR1 and CDR2 from the germline V gene are ENHRY and SYGVKD. CDR3 size: 13 residues. This chain's CDR3 is CAISGTGNNEQFF. CDR3 nucleotide sequence: TGTGCCATCAGTGGGACAGGTAACAATGAGCAGTTCTTC.

The chain joins TRBV5-6 to TRBJ2-3, with a weak D call TRBD1 (6 bases). The germline V and J ends were trimmed by 2 bases and 1 base, with 11 bases remaining between them. CDR1 is SGHDT, CDR2 YYEEEE, per germline. The CDR3 has 15 residues. CDR3 nucleotides: TGTGCCAGCAGCTTAAGGACAGTCCGCACAGATACGCAGTATTTT. Its protein is CASSLRTVRTDTQYF. Full variable domain (missing parts from reference TRBV5-6 and TRBJ2-3): DAGVTQSPTHLIKTRGQQVTLRCSPKSGHDTVSWYQQALGQGPQFIFQYYEEEERQRGNFPDRFSGHQFPNYSSELNVNALLLGDSALYLCASSLRTVRTDTQYFGPGTRLTVL.

V and J are TRBV7-8 and TRBJ1-4, with a tentative D call TRBD1 (5 bases). This CDR3 comprises 14 residues. The V end lost 5 bases, the J end lost 7 bases, and 14 bases lay between the germline ends. The germline CDR1 and CDR2 sequences are SGHVS and FQNEAQ. This CDR3 reads CASSPLPGGEKLFF. The CDR3 nucleotides read TGTGCCAGCAGCCCCTTGCCCGGGGGTGAAAAACTGTTTTTT.

This clone was counted only a few times. Other DNA sequences of this sample code for an identical CDR3. The V and J genes are TRBV5-1 and TRBJ1-2; no clear D gene. This CDR3 contains 13 residues. V lost 2 bases and J lost 2, with 7 bases in between. Per the germline V gene, CDR1 is SGHRS and CDR2 is YFSETQ. The CDR3 DNA sequence: TGCGCCAGCAGCTTAGATAGAAACTATGGCTACACCTTC. Amino acids: CASSLDRNYGYTF.

The chain uses TRBV11-2 and TRBJ2-1; D remains ambiguous. CDR3 length: 14 residues. V lost 7 bases to trimming and J lost 7 bases, with 17 bases between them. CDR1 is SGHAT and CDR2 is FQNNGV in the germline V gene. The DNA for the CDR3 is TGTGCCAGCAACTCCCACCTCCGAACGAATGAGCAGTTCTTC. Its protein product is CASNSHLRTNEQFF. Full variable domain (missing parts from reference TRBV11-2 and TRBJ2-1): EAGVAQSPRYKIIEKRQSVAFWCNPISGHATLYWYQQILGQGPKLLIQFQNNGVVDDSQLPKDRFSAERLKGVDSTLKIQPAKLEDSAVYLCASNSHLRTNEQFFGPGTRLTVL.

The chain combines TRBV3-1 (or the pseudogene TRBV3-2) with TRBJ2-1; TRBD2 matches at 8 bases. From germline, CDR1 is LGHDT and CDR2 YNNKEL (reference sequence). Unmatched junction bases numbered 9, after V lost 4 bases and J lost 10 bases. The CDR3 is 14 amino acids. Here the CDR3 reads CASSPGRGAREQFF. The CDR3 DNA reads TGTGCCAGCAGCCCCGGGCGGGGGGCAAGGGAGCAGTTCTTC.

This clone appeared a single time. The chain combines TRBV27 with TRBJ2-3; 8 bases are a match to TRBD1. Germline CDR1 MNHEY, CDR2 SMNVEV (reference sequence). The CDR3 is 14 residues long. The junction had 6 bases not matched to a gene; V was cut back by 8 bases and J by 2 bases. CDR3: CASRQGFLTDTQYF. CDR3 nucleotide sequence: TGTGCCAGCCGACAGGGGTTCCTCACAGATACGCAGTATTTT.

Only one count was recorded for this clone. CDR3 DNA: TGCGCCAGCAGCCGGGGGAGCGGGGGAACCACAGATACGCAGTATTTT. Its translation: CASSRGSGGTTDTQYF. The chain uses TRBV5-1 and TRBJ2-3; TRBD2 matches 8 bases. V trimming: 4 bases; J trimming: 2 bases; junction bases outside the gene matches: 9. This CDR3 comprises 16 residues. Germline CDR1 and CDR2: SGHRS and YFSETQ.

The chain has TRBV11-2 and TRBJ1-6, with unresolved D. Germline loops: CDR1 SGHAT, CDR2 FQNNGV. There are 15 residues in the CDR3. Trimming cost V 1 base and J 7 bases, with 11 bases left between them. In DNA form, the CDR3 reads TGTGCCAGCAGCTTAGCGGCGGGTTACAATTCACCCCTCCACTTT. Residues: CASSLAAGYNSPLHF.